Below, 28 T cell receptor beta chains from the same sample are listed, as sequenced in a study of blood T cells in healthy people across ages. It was with a sample-barcoded 5' primer and a J-beta primer mix that a second PCR of roughly 7 to 12 cycles was run. TCRdb called the 5' RACE reads again in MiXCR, with one record for every CDR3 protein. The sample lists 1.5 million to 2 million distinct CDR3 sequences, about 35% occurring once. The sequenced material came from blood. These receptors were obtained from a woman aged 30 to 39 in good health.

This clonotype was detected only a few times. The chain joins TRBV7-9 to TRBJ2-7; 9 positions agree with TRBD2. Trimming cost V 4 bases and J 3 bases; bases outside gene matches: 10. The CDR3 has 16 amino acids. Germline CDR1 is SEHNR and CDR2 is FQNEAQ (reference sequence). For the CDR3, the DNA is TGTGCCAGCAGCTCCTCCACGACTAGCGGCCTCTACGAGCAGTACTTC. Its translation: CASSSSTTSGLYEQYF.

This clonotype came up many times. This sequence joins TRBV28 and TRBJ2-7, with 10 bases identical to TRBD1. This CDR3 is 15 amino acids long. Per germline, CDR1 MDHEN and CDR2 SYDVKM. V trimming: 5 bases; J trimming: 2 bases; junction bases outside the gene matches: 6. The CDR3 DNA is TGTGCCAGCAGTCCACCTGGGACAGGGGCCTACGAGCAGTACTTC. As protein: CASSPPGTGAYEQYF.

The CDR3 sequence is CASSDSTLAGGSRWAQYF. Written as DNA, the CDR3 is TGTGCCAGCAGTGACTCGACGCTAGCGGGGGGCTCCCGTTGGGCCCAGTACTTC. J is TRBJ2-5 and V is TRBV2; 11 bases map to TRBD2. CDR3 length: 18 residues. Germline CDR1 and CDR2: SNHLY and FYNNEI. V shed 3 bases and J 9 bases; nucleotides not matched to a gene: 18.

J is TRBJ2-3 and V is TRBV6-6; 7 positions agree with TRBD1. After removal of 5 bases from V and 3 bases from J, the junction contained 14 bases not matched to a gene. CDR1 and CDR2 (germline): MNHNY, SVGAGI (reference sequence). The CDR3 is 17 amino acids. The chain's CDR3 is CASSMGLQGVPTDTQYF. The DNA for the CDR3 is TGTGCCAGCAGTATGGGCCTCCAGGGGGTGCCGACAGATACGCAGTATTTT.

This clonotype came up a few times. The rearrangement uses TRBV20-1 and TRBJ2-1; 7 bases are a match to TRBD2. This CDR3 has 15 amino acids. J was trimmed by 4 bases and V by 3 bases; bases with no gene match: 9. Germline values: CDR1 DFQATT, CDR2 SNEGSKA (reference sequence). CDR3 nucleotide sequence: TGCAGTGCTAGGGCCCACAGCGGGGCTTACAATGAGCAGTTCTTC. It is translated as CSARAHSGAYNEQFF.

This clonotype was counted many times. The rearrangement links TRBV20-1 to TRBJ2-7, with 9 bases lining up with TRBD1. The J segment lost 3 bases and the V segment lost 1 base, leaving 7 bases of the junction unmatched. Germline V gene lookup returns CDR1 DFQATT and CDR2 SNEGSKA (reference sequence). This CDR3 has 15 amino acids. CDR3 nucleotide sequence: TGCAGTGCTAGAGCCGACAGGGGGGAGGGCTACGAGCAGTACTTC. Translation gives CSARADRGEGYEQYF.

At least ten counts were recorded for this clonotype. The junction departs from the called germline gene at one end, perhaps through a read error. The chain joins TRBV5-1 to TRBJ2-1, with TRBD2 matching 8 bases. The germline gives CDR1 SGHRS, CDR2 YFSETQ. This CDR3 comprises 14 residues. The CDR3 coding sequence is TGTGCCAGCAGCGGGGCTAGCGGGTACAATGAGCAGTTCTTC. Its protein is CASSGASGYNEQFF.

There are a few counts of this clonotype. This CDR3 reads CSAYHRRNEQFF. The DNA of the CDR3 is TGCAGCGCTTATCACCGCCGCAATGAGCAGTTCTTC. This chain links TRBV29-1 with TRBJ2-1; D gene ambiguous. The CDR3 length is 12 residues. Germline CDR1 reads SQVTM; CDR2 reads ANQGSEA. V lost 7 bases and J 6 bases, leaving 13 bases between the germline ends.

There are many counts of this clonotype. This rearrangement joins TRBV6-6 to TRBJ2-3, with TRBD1 matching 7 bases. Germline V gene data show CDR1 as MNHNY and CDR2 as SVGAGI (reference sequence). This CDR3 comprises 16 residues. V was clipped by 7 bases and J by 6 bases; unmatched bases: 16. The CDR3 DNA is TGTGCCAGCACCGATAAGACAGGGATCGTGTGGGATACGCAGTATTTT. Its translation is CASTDKTGIVWDTQYF.

The sample holds a few counts of this clonotype. At one end, the junction sequence differs from germline, possibly due to a read error. The chain couples TRBV29-1 to TRBJ2-7, with TRBD1 matching 9 bases. Germline V gives CDR1 SQVTM, CDR2 ANQGSEA. The CDR3 runs to 18 residues. Here the CDR3 DNA reads TGCAACGTTGAAGTTGCCTATCCTCCGGGACAGGGCTTATACGAGCAGTACTTC. This codes for CNVEVAYPPGQGLYEQYF.

This clonotype has more than one count but fewer than ten. The chain is built from TRBV3-1 and TRBJ1-2; D call uncertain. CDR1 and CDR2 (germline): LGHDT, YNNKEL (reference sequence). This CDR3 contains 13 residues. The germline V and J ends were trimmed by 6 bases and 8 bases, with 16 bases remaining between them. CDR3 amino acids: CASSPGPDGGYTF. DNA for the CDR3: TGTGCCAGCAGTCCGGGTCCCGACGGGGGCTACACCTTC.

This clonotype appeared many times. The chain employs TRBV29-1 and TRBJ1-1; the D is unclear. This CDR3 contains 12 residues. Trimming pared 4 bases from V and 3 bases from J, leaving 9 bases between. CDR1 is SQVTM and CDR2 is ANQGSEA in the germline V gene. The CDR3 DNA follows: TGCAGCGTTGGCACGACGGACACTGAAGCTTTCTTT. Translation gives CSVGTTDTEAFF.

The gene calls are TRBV5-1 and TRBJ1-2, with D unresolved. The germline CDR1 and CDR2 sequences are SGHRS and YFSETQ. This CDR3 is built from 14 residues. Trimming removed 0 bases from V and 2 bases from J, with 8 bases in between. The CDR3 loop is CASSLGVVNYGYTF. The CDR3 DNA follows: TGCGCCAGCAGCTTGGGCGTGGTGAACTATGGCTACACCTTC.

The V gene is TRBV18, the J gene TRBJ1-1; possible D gene TRBD1, 5 bases. The germline V gene encodes CDR1 KGHSH and CDR2 LQKENI. The CDR3 is 15 residues long. V gave up 2 bases and J gave up 5 bases, with 15 bases separating them. The CDR3 loop is CASSPSPGGITEAFF. The DNA of the CDR3 is TGTGCCAGCTCACCAAGTCCGGGGGGAATTACTGAAGCTTTCTTT.

This chain joins TRBV20-1 and TRBJ2-1; TRBD2 matches at 7 bases. J lost 1 base, V lost 5 bases, and 11 bases had no gene match. The CDR3 contains 16 residues. Germline CDR1 is DFQATT and CDR2 is SNEGSKA (reference sequence). CDR3 residues: CSAEELATRSYNEQFF. The DNA of the CDR3 is TGCAGTGCTGAGGAACTAGCGACGCGGTCCTACAATGAGCAGTTCTTC.

V usage is TRBV9 and J usage is TRBJ1-4; TRBD1 matches at 7 bases. V lost 2 bases to trimming and J lost 0 bases; unmatched junction nucleotides: 4. The CDR3 length is 16 residues. Germline CDR1 is SGDLS and CDR2 is YYNGEE. The CDR3 coding sequence is TGTGCCAGCAGCGTTGGGACAGTCACAACTAATGAAAAACTGTTTTTT. It codes for CASSVGTVTTNEKLFF.

The CDR3 loop reads CASSSELAQETQYF. As DNA, the CDR3 is TGTGCCAGCAGCTCGGAACTAGCCCAGGAGACCCAGTACTTC. The chain couples TRBV5-6 to TRBJ2-5; TRBD2 might be the D (6 bases). Trimming shortened V by 3 bases and J by 5 bases, and 14 bases separated the two germline ends. This CDR3 spans 14 amino acids. Germline CDR1 SGHDT, CDR2 YYEEEE.

This chain links TRBV7-3 with TRBJ2-3, with D perhaps being TRBD1 or TRBD2 (5 bases each). Germline CDR1 reads SGHTA; CDR2 reads FQGTGA. With 5 bases removed from V and 8 bases from J, the gap between germline ends came to 17 bases. The CDR3 consists of 14 residues. The DNA of the CDR3 is TGTGCCAGCAGCAAGGGGACGACCCCAGGTACGCAGTATTTT. Residues: CASSKGTTPGTQYF.

This clonotype was seen a few times. The genes are TRBV29-1 and TRBJ1-1; 9 bases align to TRBD1. The CDR3 is 16 residues long. Germline V gene data show CDR1 as SQVTM and CDR2 as ANQGSEA. V trimming: 5 bases; J trimming: 1 base; junction bases outside the gene matches: 11. As DNA, the CDR3 is TGCAGCGTTTTTAACAGGGGGCAAAGAGGGAACACTGAAGCTTTCTTT. Its translation: CSVFNRGQRGNTEAFF.

The chain combines TRBV4-2 with TRBJ2-3; tentative D call: TRBD1 (5 bases). Germline V gene lookup returns CDR1 LGHNA and CDR2 YNFKEQ. V gave up 2 bases and J gave up 5 bases, with 11 bases separating them. The CDR3 covers 14 residues. In nucleotides, the CDR3 is TGTGCCAGCAGCCAACGCCAGGGAAGAGATACGCAGTATTTT. Residues: CASSQRQGRDTQYF.

This clonotype was observed many times. The V gene is TRBV6-5, the J gene TRBJ2-5; D might be TRBD1 (6 bases). Germline lookup yields CDR1 MNHEY and CDR2 SVGAGI. V was shortened by 6 bases and J by 1 base, with 15 bases between the two germline ends. CDR3 length: 15 residues. DNA of the CDR3: TGTGCCAGCAGCCCGGGACAACTTTCCCAAGAGACCCAGTACTTC. Translation: CASSPGQLSQETQYF.

Of note for this clonotype: It may be a read error: a sequence one base away is much more abundant. The chain has TRBV20-1 and TRBJ2-1; TRBD1 is a possible D gene (5 bases). CDR3 length equals 10 residues. Germline assignment: CDR1 DFQATT and CDR2 SNEGSKA (reference sequence). V lost 5 bases, J lost 10 bases, and 9 bases lay in between. The CDR3 here is CSAGAEEQFF. For the CDR3, the DNA is TGCAGTGCTGGGGCCGAGGAGCAGTTCTTC.

This clonotype has a handful of counts. The chain joins TRBV12-3 or TRBV12-4 to TRBJ2-3; TRBD2 agrees at 12 bases. After removal of 6 bases from V and 5 bases from J, the junction contained 6 bases not matched to a gene. CDR3 size: 15 residues. The CDR3 is CASSRTSGEVDTQYF. CDR3 DNA: TGTGCCAGCAGCAGGACTAGCGGGGAAGTAGATACGCAGTATTTT.

This clonotype was detected only once. This could be a read error, since a much larger clone is one nucleotide away. This chain connects TRBV18 to TRBJ2-3; D might be TRBD2 (5 bases). From germline, CDR1 is KGHSH and CDR2 LQKENI. Trimming left V 4 bases short and J 2 bases short, with 13 bases between. The CDR3 runs 15 residues. In nucleotides, the CDR3 is TGTGCCAGCTCACTTTCTAGCATCCCCACAGATACGCAGTATTTT. Translating it yields CASSLSSIPTDTQYF.

The V and J genes are TRBV7-8 and TRBJ1-5, with D tentatively TRBD1 (6 bases). Germline V gene lookup returns CDR1 SGHVS and CDR2 FQNEAQ. Between the trimmed V and J ends, which lost 1 base and 3 bases, there was a span of 13 bases. The CDR3 is 16 amino acids. CDR3 protein: CASSLGGGQYNQPQHF. CDR3 in DNA: TGTGCCAGCAGCTTAGGAGGAGGACAGTACAATCAGCCCCAGCATTTT.

This clonotype was seen a single time. The CDR3 nucleotides are TGTGCCTGGAGTGTAGCGGGAGGAGCGGGCGATACGCAGTATTTT. It translates to CAWSVAGGAGDTQYF. The rearrangement joins TRBV30 to TRBJ2-3; 9 bases match TRBD2. Germline V CDR1 and CDR2: GTSNPN, SVGIG (reference sequence). This CDR3 is built from 15 residues. Unmatched junction bases numbered 7, after V lost 0 bases and J lost 6 bases.

The CDR3 nucleotides are TGTGCCAGCAGTCGCCTTGACAGTCCCTACGAGCAGTACTTC. Protein product: CASSRLDSPYEQYF. The chain has TRBV6-6 and TRBJ2-7; D is possibly TRBD1 (5 bases). In germline, CDR1 is MNHNY, CDR2 SVGAGI (reference sequence). V was trimmed by 5 bases and J by 2 bases, leaving 13 bases between them. The CDR3 sequence is 14 residues long.

This sequence joins TRBV20-1 and TRBJ2-7; tentatively, D is TRBD2 (6 bases). CDR1 is DFQATT, CDR2 SNEGSKA, per germline (reference sequence). Trimming pared 2 bases from V and 6 bases from J, leaving 14 bases between. The CDR3 totals 13 residues. The DNA for the CDR3 is TGCAGTGCTAGAAGCAGGGTCGGGGGCGAGCAGTACTTC. Protein product: CSARSRVGGEQYF.